This TCR beta chain was recovered during a study of cytomegalovirus exposure and HLA in healthy donors. Study in general: Inside one of the first data releases sat around 77 million unique TCRs taken from HLA-typed donors.

Worth noting for this clone: The antigen remains unidentified.

Deletions cut 5 bases from V and 4 bases from J, with 15 bases between. Germline V CDR1 and CDR2: SEHNR, FQNEAQ (reference sequence). This CDR3 comprises 14 residues. Study-wide points: Among CMV-associated TCR beta chains, most appeared HLA-restricted in a later analysis. What was likely a sequencing artifact was a cluster of highly shared sequence variants. As immune exposure information, only CMV serostatus was available.

Primers: 60 Vbeta forward and 13 Jbeta reverse. Profiled with immunoSEQ multiplex PCR; TCRdb holds only in-frame clones, not every one. The sample has around 39,000 clones, about 60% seen once. The genes are TRBV7-9 and TRBJ2-7; perhaps TRBD1 as D (7 bases). The sequence derives from a human donor in good health. Sequenced: PBMCs. In DNA form, the CDR3 reads TGTGCCAGCAGCGCGGCACAGGGGAGGTACGAGCAGTACTTC. Its protein product is CASSAAQGRYEQYF.